This TCR beta chain emerged from a study of cytomegalovirus exposure and HLA in healthy donors. The trim removed 5 bases at V and 8 bases at J, leaving 5 bases unmatched. The V gene's germline CDR1 is SEHNR and CDR2 FQNEAQ (reference sequence). The CDR3 is 12 amino acids. As concerns this clone: Its antigen is not known.

TCRdb's table, derived via immunoSEQ multiplex PCR, lists solely in-frame clones and lacks some. The sample contains tens of thousands of clones, 97% of which appear only once. Study results and caveats: According to the study, 150 to 200 TCR beta chains were cytomegalovirus-associated. In a later analysis, first-cohort TCR clusters were found to tend to co-occur in the approximately 120 validation repertoires. Rare TCR sequences predominated, though certain public TCRs were found in many donors. There were a few CMV-associated chains whose specificity for CMV antigens was confirmed in vitro.

The clonotype originates from a woman between 18 and 29 years old in good health and CMV-seropositive. J is TRBJ1-2 and V is TRBV7-9; 7 nucleotides line up with TRBD1. Source material: PBMCs. The CDR3 sequence: CASSRQGSGYTF. The DNA for the CDR3 is TGTGCCAGCAGCCGACAGGGAAGCGGCTACACCTTC.